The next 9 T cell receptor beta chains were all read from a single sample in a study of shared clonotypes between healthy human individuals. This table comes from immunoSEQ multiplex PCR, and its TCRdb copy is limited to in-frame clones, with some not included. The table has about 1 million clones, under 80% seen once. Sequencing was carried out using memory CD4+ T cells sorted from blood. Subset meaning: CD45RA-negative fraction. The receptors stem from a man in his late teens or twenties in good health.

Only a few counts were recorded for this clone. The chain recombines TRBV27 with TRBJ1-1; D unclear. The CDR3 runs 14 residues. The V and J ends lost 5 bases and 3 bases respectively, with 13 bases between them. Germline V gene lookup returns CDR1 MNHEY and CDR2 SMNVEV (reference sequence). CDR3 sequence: CASSPVTAYTEAFF. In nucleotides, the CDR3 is TGTGCCAGCAGTCCAGTGACGGCTTACACTGAAGCTTTCTTT.

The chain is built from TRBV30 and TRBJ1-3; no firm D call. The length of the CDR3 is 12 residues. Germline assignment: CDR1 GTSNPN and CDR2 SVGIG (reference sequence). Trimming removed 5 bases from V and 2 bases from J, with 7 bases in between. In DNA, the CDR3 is TGTGCCTGGGGTCCTGCTGGAAACACCATATATTTT. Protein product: CAWGPAGNTIYF.

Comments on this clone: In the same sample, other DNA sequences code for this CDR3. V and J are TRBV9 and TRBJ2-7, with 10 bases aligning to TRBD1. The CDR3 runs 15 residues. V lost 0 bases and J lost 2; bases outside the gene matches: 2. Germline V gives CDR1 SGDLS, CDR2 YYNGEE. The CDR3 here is CASSVGGQGAYEQYF. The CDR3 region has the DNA TGTGCCAGCAGCGTAGGTGGACAGGGGGCCTACGAGCAGTACTTC.

CDR3 residues: CASSRRGVPGQPQHF. The CDR3 nucleotides are TGTGCCAGCAGCCGGCGGGGGGTGCCGGGCCAGCCCCAGCATTTT. The gene calls are TRBV7-9 and TRBJ1-5; the D gene is possibly TRBD1 (5 bases). CDR3 size: 15 residues. Trimming cost V 5 bases and J 7 bases, with 18 bases left between them. In germline, CDR1 is SEHNR, CDR2 FQNEAQ (reference sequence). Combining the CDR3 with reference TRBV7-9 and TRBJ1-5 gives the whole variable domain DTGVSQNPRHKITKRGQNVTFRCDPISEHNRLYWYRQTLGQGPEFLTYFQNEAQLEKSRLLSDRFSAERPKGSFSTLEIQRTEQGDSAMYLCASSRRGVPGQPQHFGDGTRLSIL.

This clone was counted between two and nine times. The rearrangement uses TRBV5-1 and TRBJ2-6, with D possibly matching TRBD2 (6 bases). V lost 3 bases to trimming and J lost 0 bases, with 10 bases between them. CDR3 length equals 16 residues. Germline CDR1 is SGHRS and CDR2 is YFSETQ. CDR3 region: CASSWGLDSGANVLTF. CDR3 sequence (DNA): TGCGCCAGCAGCTGGGGACTGGACTCTGGGGCCAACGTCCTGACTTTC.

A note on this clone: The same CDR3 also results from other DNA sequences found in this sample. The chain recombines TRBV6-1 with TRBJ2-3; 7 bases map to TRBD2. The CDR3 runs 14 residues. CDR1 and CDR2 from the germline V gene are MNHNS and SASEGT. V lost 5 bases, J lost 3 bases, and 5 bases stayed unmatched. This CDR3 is CASSLGGGTDTQYF. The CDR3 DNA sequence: TGTGCCAGCAGTCTTGGGGGGGGGACAGATACGCAGTATTTT.

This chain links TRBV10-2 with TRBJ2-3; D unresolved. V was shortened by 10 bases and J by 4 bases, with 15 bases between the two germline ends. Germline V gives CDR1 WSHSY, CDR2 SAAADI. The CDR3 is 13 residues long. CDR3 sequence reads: CATTVPQSDTQYF. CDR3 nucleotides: TGCGCCACCACGGTCCCGCAGTCAGATACGCAGTATTTT.

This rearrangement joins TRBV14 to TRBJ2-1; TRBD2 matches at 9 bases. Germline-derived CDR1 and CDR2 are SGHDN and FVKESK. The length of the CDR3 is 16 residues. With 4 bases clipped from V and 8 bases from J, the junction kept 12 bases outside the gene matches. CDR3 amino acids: CASSLLLAGRGDEQFF. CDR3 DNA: TGTGCCAGCAGCCTCCTACTAGCGGGCAGGGGGGATGAGCAGTTCTTC. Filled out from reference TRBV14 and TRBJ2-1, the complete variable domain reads EAGVTQFPSHSVIEKGQTVTLRCDPISGHDNLYWYRRVMGKEIKFLLHFVKESKQDESGMPNNRFLAERTGGTYSTLKVQPAELEDSGVYFCASSLLLAGRGDEQFFGPGTRLTVL.

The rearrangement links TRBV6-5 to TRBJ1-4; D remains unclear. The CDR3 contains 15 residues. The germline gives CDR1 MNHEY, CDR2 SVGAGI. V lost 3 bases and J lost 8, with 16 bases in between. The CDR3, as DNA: TGTGCCAGCAGTTATAGGGCCAGCATGGCGGAAAAACTGTTTTTT. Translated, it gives CASSYRASMAEKLFF.